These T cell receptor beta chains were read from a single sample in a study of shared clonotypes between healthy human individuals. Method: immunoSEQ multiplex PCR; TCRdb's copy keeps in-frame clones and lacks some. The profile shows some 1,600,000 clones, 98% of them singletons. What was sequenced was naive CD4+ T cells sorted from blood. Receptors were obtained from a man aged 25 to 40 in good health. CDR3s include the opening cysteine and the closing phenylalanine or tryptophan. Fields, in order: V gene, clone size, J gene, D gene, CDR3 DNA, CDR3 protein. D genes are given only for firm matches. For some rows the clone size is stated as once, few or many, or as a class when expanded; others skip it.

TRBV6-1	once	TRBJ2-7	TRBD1	TGTGCCAGCAGTGAAGCACAGGGGGTTCCCTACGAGCAGTACTTC	CASSEAQGVPYEQYF
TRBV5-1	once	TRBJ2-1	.	TGCGCCAGCAGCTTGGGTGCGGGGATCTCCTACAATGAGCAGTTCTTC	CASSLGAGISYNEQFF
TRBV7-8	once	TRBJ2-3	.	TGTGCCAGCAGCTTAGTAGCGAACACAGATACGCAGTATTTT	CASSLVANTDTQYF
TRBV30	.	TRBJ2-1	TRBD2	TGTGCCTGGAGTGGAATAAGCGGGAGGGCCTACAATGAGCAGTTCTTC	CAWSGISGRAYNEQFF
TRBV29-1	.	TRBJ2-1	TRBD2	TGCAGCGTCGGGACTAGCGGGAACAATGAGCAGTTCTTC	CSVGTSGNNEQFF
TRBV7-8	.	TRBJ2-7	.	TGTGCCAGCAGCTCTCTAAGGAAGGCCTACGAGCAGTACTTC	CASSSLRKAYEQYF
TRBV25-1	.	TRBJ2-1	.	TGTGCCAGCAGTGCAGCGGGCCTACCGTACAATGAGCAGTTCTTC	CASSAAGLPYNEQFF
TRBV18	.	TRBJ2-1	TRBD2	TGTGCCAGCTCACCACCGGTCGGACTAGCAGAATACAATGAGCAGTTCTTC	CASSPPVGLAEYNEQFF
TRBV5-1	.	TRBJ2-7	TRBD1	TGCGCCAGCAGCTTGGGGACCGGGACAGTGAGCTCCTACGAGCAGTACTTC	CASSLGTGTVSSYEQYF
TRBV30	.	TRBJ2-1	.	TGTGCCTGGAGTGTTGATACCGGTACCTACAATGAGCAGTTCTTC	CAWSVDTGTYNEQFF
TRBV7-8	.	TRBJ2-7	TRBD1	TGTGCCAGCAGAAGACAGGGTAAATACGAGCAGTACTTC	CASRRQGKYEQYF
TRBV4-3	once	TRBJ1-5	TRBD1	TGCGCCAGCAGCCTCGGGACAGGGTTGAGTAGCAATCAGCCCCAGCATTTT	CASSLGTGLSSNQPQHF
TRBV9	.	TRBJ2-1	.	TGTGCCAGCAGCAGGACTATTGTTAATGAGCAGTTCTTC	CASSRTIVNEQFF
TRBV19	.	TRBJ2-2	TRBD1	TGTGCCAGTAGTACAGGACAGGGACCCACCGGGGAGCTGTTTTTT	CASSTGQGPTGELFF
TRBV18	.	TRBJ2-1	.	TGTGCCAGCCGGTGGCTAGCCAATGAGCAGTTCTTC	CASRWLANEQFF
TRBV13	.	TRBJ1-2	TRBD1	TGTGCCAGCAGCTTGGTGGGACAGGGGGTAGGCTATGGCTACACCTTC	CASSLVGQGVGYGYTF